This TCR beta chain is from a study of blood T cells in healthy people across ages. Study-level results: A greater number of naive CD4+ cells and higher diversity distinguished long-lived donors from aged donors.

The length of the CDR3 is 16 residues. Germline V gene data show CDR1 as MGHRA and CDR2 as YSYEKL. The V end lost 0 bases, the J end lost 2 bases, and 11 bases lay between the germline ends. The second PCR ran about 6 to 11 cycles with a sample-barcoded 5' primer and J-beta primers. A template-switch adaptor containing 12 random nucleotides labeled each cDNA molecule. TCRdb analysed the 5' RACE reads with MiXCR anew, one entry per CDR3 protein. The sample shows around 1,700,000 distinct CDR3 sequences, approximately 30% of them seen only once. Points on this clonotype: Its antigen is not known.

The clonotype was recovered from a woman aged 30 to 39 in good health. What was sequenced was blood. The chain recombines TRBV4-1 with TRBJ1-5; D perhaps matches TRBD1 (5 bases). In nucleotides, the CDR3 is TGCGCCAGCAGCCAAGAAGAGGGGTACCGCAATCAGCCCCAGCATTTT. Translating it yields CASSQEEGYRNQPQHF.